The 2 T cell receptor beta chains in this list originate from one sample, sequenced in a study of cytomegalovirus exposure and HLA in healthy donors. PCR involved 60 Vbeta and 13 Jbeta primers. Libraries were prepared by immunoSEQ multiplex PCR; TCRdb keeps only in-frame clonotypes and omits some of them. The sample lists about 190,000 clones; about 80% were seen once. Material for sequencing was PBMCs. The source is a woman in her forties or fifties in good health and CMV-seropositive.

The gene calls are TRBV2 and TRBJ1-6; possibly TRBD1 for D (6 bases). Germline assignment: CDR1 SNHLY and CDR2 FYNNEI. V shed 7 bases and J shed 4 bases, with 14 bases lying between them. There are 15 residues in the CDR3. In nucleotides, the CDR3 is TGTGCCAGCACCCTCAGGGGAGATTATAATTCACCCCTCCACTTT. It is translated as CASTLRGDYNSPLHF. The entire variable domain, with the rest obtained from reference TRBV2 and TRBJ1-6, is as follows: EPEVTQTPSHQVTQMGQEVILRCVPISNHLYFYWYRQILGQKVEFLVSFYNNEISEKSEIFDDQFSVERPDGSNFTLKIRSTKLEDSAMYFCASTLRGDYNSPLHFGNGTRLTVT.

Only a few counts were recorded for this clone. CDR3 DNA sequence: TGTGCCAGCAGCTTAACCCCGACAGACACTGAAGCTTTCTTT. It codes for CASSLTPTDTEAFF. The chain combines TRBV7-8 with TRBJ1-1; perhaps TRBD1 as D (5 bases). Germline lookup yields CDR1 SGHVS and CDR2 FQNEAQ. Trimming took off 2 bases at V and 3 bases at J, with 10 bases between the two ends. The CDR3 covers 14 residues.